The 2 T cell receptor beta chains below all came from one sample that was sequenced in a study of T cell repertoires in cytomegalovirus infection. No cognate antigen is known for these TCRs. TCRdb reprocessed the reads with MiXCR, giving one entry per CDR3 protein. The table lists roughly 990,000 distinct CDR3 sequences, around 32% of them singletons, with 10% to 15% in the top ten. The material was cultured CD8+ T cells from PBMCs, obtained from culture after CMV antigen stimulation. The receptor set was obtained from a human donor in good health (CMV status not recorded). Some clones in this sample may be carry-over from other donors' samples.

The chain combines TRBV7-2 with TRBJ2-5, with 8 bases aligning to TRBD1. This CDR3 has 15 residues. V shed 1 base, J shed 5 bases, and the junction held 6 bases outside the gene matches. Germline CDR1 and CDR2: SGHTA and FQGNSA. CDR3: CASSLGSGGSETQYF. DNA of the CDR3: TGTGCCAGCAGCTTAGGTTCAGGGGGCAGCGAGACCCAGTACTTC.

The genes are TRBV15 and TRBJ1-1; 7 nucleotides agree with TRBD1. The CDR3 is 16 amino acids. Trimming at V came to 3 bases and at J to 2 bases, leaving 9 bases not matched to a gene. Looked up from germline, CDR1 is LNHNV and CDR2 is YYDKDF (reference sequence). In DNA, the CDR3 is TGTGCCACCAGCAGCCTAAGACAGGGACGAAACACTGAAGCTTTCTTT. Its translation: CATSSLRQGRNTEAFF.